This T cell receptor beta chain was obtained from a study of Graves' ophthalmopathy and Graves' hyperthyroidism. Overall study: The collection of peripheral blood took place at initial diagnosis, before any treatment.

This clonotype was recorded a few times. What it recognizes is unknown. Ophthalmopathy not arising within 18 months of follow-up defined hyperthyroidism as stable. Excluded were patients with other autoimmune diseases, uncontrolled infections, pregnancy or lactation. The study amplified TCR beta CDR3 regions using RNA transcripts. The first round was an RT-PCR with HTBI primers, and the second round was a multiplex PCR. TCRdb ran MiXCR on the multiplex PCR reads and lists one entry per CDR3 protein. The sample gives roughly 380,000 distinct CDR3 sequences, approximately 15% of which show up once; approximately 7% is in the top ten. The germline CDR1 and CDR2 sequences are DFQATT and SNEGSKA (reference sequence). There are 14 residues in the CDR3. V lost 4 bases and J lost 4; bases outside the gene matches: 6. Findings and caveats of the study: Blood was where most expanded thyroid clonotypes above 0.001 frequency also turned up.

The material sequenced was peripheral blood. The chain is built from TRBV20-1 and TRBJ1-5; TRBD1 aligns across 8 bases. This clonotype was obtained from a woman in her late teens or twenties with stable Graves' hyperthyroidism. CDR3 nucleotide sequence: TGCAGTGCTAAGGGAGACAGGGGTAATCAGCCCCAGCATTTT. This gives the protein CSAKGDRGNQPQHF.